Listed here are 21 T cell receptor beta chains from one sample, sequenced in a study of CD8 T cells in ankylosing spondylitis. In TCRdb, the 5' RACE reads were re-called with MiXCR into one record per CDR3 protein. The sample lists about 250,000 distinct CDR3 sequences; over 30% were seen once. Sample: blood, either unsorted or a sorted T cell fraction (not recorded which). The receptor source for this set is a male donor with ankylosing spondylitis or in good health (not recorded which).

CDR3 DNA: TGTGCCAGCAGTTTATGGGACGGACTCGTGGAGACCCAGTACTTC. This encodes CASSLWDGLVETQYF. V and J are TRBV12-3 or TRBV12-4 and TRBJ2-5; the D call may be TRBD1 or TRBD2 (5 bases each). Trimming shortened V by 2 bases and J by 5 bases, and 15 bases separated the two germline ends. The CDR3 is 15 amino acids.

The rearrangement joins TRBV4-1 to TRBJ2-7, with 9 bases identical to TRBD1. The CDR3 has 16 amino acids. Germline loops: CDR1 MGHRA, CDR2 YSYEKL. Germline trimming cut 1 base from V and 7 bases from J; bases unmatched to any gene: 11. DNA for the CDR3: TGCGCCAGCAGCCAAGCGTGGGGACAGGGATCTAGGGAGCAGTACTTC. The encoded protein is CASSQAWGQGSREQYF.

This rearrangement joins TRBV5-1 to TRBJ1-4; D is unresolved. The CDR3 is 13 residues long. In germline, CDR1 is SGHRS, CDR2 YFSETQ. Trimming removed 0 bases at V and 8 bases at J, with 8 bases between. CDR3 loop: CASSLAVGEKLFF. The CDR3 region has the DNA TGCGCCAGCAGCTTGGCGGTTGGAGAAAAACTGTTTTTT.

V is TRBV20-1 and J is TRBJ2-7; 8 positions match TRBD2. The germline CDR1 and CDR2 sequences are DFQATT and SNEGSKA (reference sequence). CDR3 size: 14 residues. The junction had 12 bases not matched to a gene; V was cut back by 6 bases and J by 5 bases. The CDR3 is CSAPLAGLRDEQYF. The CDR3, as DNA: TGCAGTGCGCCTCTAGCGGGTCTTAGAGACGAGCAGTACTTC.

The chain links TRBV20-1 to TRBJ1-1, with a tentative D call TRBD1 (6 bases). CDR1 and CDR2 (germline): DFQATT, SNEGSKA (reference sequence). V lost 0 bases and J lost 5, with 16 bases in between. This CDR3 has 15 amino acids. For the CDR3, the DNA is TGCAGTGCTAGAGATTTGCAGGGGATGGGGACTGAAGCTTTCTTT. Translation gives CSARDLQGMGTEAFF.

This clonotype was found a few times. The chain joins TRBV27 to TRBJ2-7; 11 bases align to TRBD1. V shed 6 bases, J shed 3 bases, and the junction held 4 bases outside the gene matches. Germline CDR1 is MNHEY and CDR2 is SMNVEV (reference sequence). The CDR3 has 14 residues. The CDR3 is CASSSGTGGYEQYF. The CDR3 DNA follows: TGTGCCAGCAGCTCCGGGACAGGGGGCTACGAGCAGTACTTC.

The chain is built from TRBV6-1 and TRBJ1-1; 8 nucleotides align to TRBD1. Germline V gene sequence: CDR1 MNHNS, CDR2 SASEGT. Losses at the gene ends were 8 bases for V and 5 bases for J; bases not matched to a gene: 7. The CDR3 covers 13 residues. CDR3 nucleotide sequence: TGTGCCAGCGTCAGGGGGCGAGGTACTGAAGCTTTCTTT. The encoded protein is CASVRGRGTEAFF.

The sample holds a few counts of this clonotype. Sequence at one end of the junction differs from germline and may be a read error. This rearrangement joins TRBV5-1 to TRBJ2-7; D is unresolved. Germline lookup yields CDR1 SGHRS and CDR2 YFSETQ. This CDR3 is 13 amino acids long. The CDR3 region has the DNA TGCGCCAGCAGCTTGGCCCTCCACAACGAGCGGTACTTC. Its protein is CASSLALHNERYF. Supplemented by reference TRBV5-1 and TRBJ2-7, the full variable domain reads KAGVTQTPRYLIKTRGQQVTLSCSPISGHRSVSWYQQTPGQGLQFLFEYFSETQRNKGNFPGRFSGRQFSNSRSEMNVSTLELGDSALYLCASSLALHNERYFGPGTRLTVT.

This clonotype turned up a few times. CDR3 nucleotides: TGTGCCATCAGTGAGTCGATGGGGGCGCTGGGTGCTTTCTTT. Its translation is CAISESMGALGAFF. The chain couples TRBV10-3 to TRBJ1-1, with a weak D call TRBD1 (6 bases). V lost 0 bases and J lost 11, with 16 bases in between. CDR1 and CDR2 from the germline V gene are ENHRY and SYGVKD. This CDR3 spans 14 amino acids.

CDR3 nucleotide sequence: TGTGCCACCAGCTTGGAAGGGGATACGCAGTATTTT. Its protein product is CATSLEGDTQYF. V and J are TRBV15 and TRBJ2-3; unclear D gene. Germline V gives CDR1 LNHNV, CDR2 YYDKDF (reference sequence). The CDR3 sequence is 12 residues long. Trimming removed 5 bases from V and 6 bases from J, with 9 bases in between.

V gene TRBV20-1 combines with J gene TRBJ2-3; D might be TRBD2 (6 bases). The CDR3 covers 15 residues. Trimming removed 6 bases at V and 1 base at J, with 17 bases between. Looked up from germline, CDR1 is DFQATT and CDR2 is SNEGSKA (reference sequence). Written as DNA, the CDR3 is TGCAGTGCACCCGACGGGGGATGGGGCACAGATACGCAGTATTTT. This encodes CSAPDGGWGTDTQYF.

The chain links TRBV7-2 to TRBJ2-1; D is unclear. Trimming cost V 2 bases and J 0 bases, with 11 bases left between them. Germline CDR1 SGHTA, CDR2 FQGNSA. The CDR3 runs 16 residues. CDR3 DNA sequence: TGTGCCAGCAGCTTACTCGGCACCAGCTCCTACAATGAGCAGTTCTTC. Residues: CASSLLGTSSYNEQFF. The full variable domain, completed using reference TRBV7-2 and TRBJ2-1, is GAGVSQSPSNKVTEKGKDVELRCDPISGHTALYWYRQSLGQGLEFLIYFQGNSAPDKSGLPSDRFSAERTGGSVSTLTIQRTQQEDSAVYLCASSLLGTSSYNEQFFGPGTRLTVL.

This clonotype showed up just a few times. V usage is TRBV9 and J usage is TRBJ2-2; weak D call: TRBD2 (5 bases). The CDR3 is 13 residues long. Trimming left V 0 bases short and J 5 bases short, with 5 bases between. Germline CDR1 SGDLS, CDR2 YYNGEE. In DNA, the CDR3 is TGTGCCAGCAGCGTAGCGGGGACCGGGGAGCTGTTTTTT. As protein: CASSVAGTGELFF.

This clonotype has more than one count but fewer than ten. This sequence joins TRBV5-1 and TRBJ2-5; D uncertain. Germline V CDR1 and CDR2: SGHRS, YFSETQ. V shed 0 bases and J shed 3 bases, with 12 bases lying between them. The CDR3 has 15 amino acids. CDR3: CASSLGRVKEETQYF. CDR3 DNA: TGCGCCAGCAGCTTGGGTCGGGTTAAGGAAGAGACCCAGTACTTC.

The genes are TRBV12-3 or TRBV12-4 and TRBJ2-2; a possible D gene is TRBD1 (6 bases). Trimming stripped 3 bases from V and 6 bases from J, with 14 bases between. The CDR3 runs to 15 residues. The DNA for the CDR3 is TGTGCCAGCAGTTTGGCTGGGGGCTTAGCCGGGGAGCTGTTTTTT. Translated: CASSLAGGLAGELFF.

This clonotype came up many times. V and J are TRBV29-1 and TRBJ2-5; D is perhaps TRBD2 (5 bases). CDR1 is SQVTM and CDR2 is ANQGSEA in the germline V gene. This CDR3 contains 14 residues. V dropped 7 bases and J dropped 2 bases, with 17 bases sitting between them. Here the CDR3 reads CSGRLLLEQETQYF. CDR3 nucleotide sequence: TGCAGCGGCCGCCTGCTACTAGAACAAGAGACCCAGTACTTC. Filled out from reference TRBV29-1 and TRBJ2-5, the complete variable domain reads SAVISQKPSRDICQRGTSLTIQCQVDSQVTMMFWYRQQPGQSLTLIATANQGSEATYESGFVIDKFPISRPNLTFSTLTVSNMSPEDSSIYLCSGRLLLEQETQYFGPGTRLLVL.

This clonotype was observed a few times. The chain links TRBV7-3 to TRBJ2-7; no clear D. The CDR3 totals 13 residues. With 2 bases removed from V and 7 bases from J, the gap between germline ends came to 12 bases. Germline V lookup: CDR1 SGHTA, CDR2 FQGTGA. The DNA of the CDR3 is TGTGCCAGCAGCTTAGGTTTGGGCTGGGAGCAGTACTTC. Translating gives CASSLGLGWEQYF. The whole variable domain, remainder taken from reference TRBV7-3 and TRBJ2-7, is GAGVSQTPSNKVTEKGKYVELRCDPISGHTALYWYRQSLGQGPEFLIYFQGTGAADDSGLPNDRFFAVRPEGSVSTLKIQRTERGDSAVYLCASSLGLGWEQYFGPGTRLTVT.

V is TRBV7-3 and J is TRBJ2-4; D is undetermined. The germline gives CDR1 SGHTA, CDR2 FQGTGA. This CDR3 region has 13 residues. V was cut by 8 bases and J by 3 bases, with 11 bases left in between. CDR3 bases: TGTGCCAGCCTAGATATTGGCAAAAACATTCAGTACTTC. This translates into CASLDIGKNIQYF.

In its sample, this clonotype was seen a few times. The rearrangement uses TRBV20-1 and TRBJ2-3; the match to TRBD1 covers 7 bases. The CDR3 loop spans 12 amino acids. The V segment lost 4 bases and the J segment 5 bases; nucleotides outside the gene matches: 3. The germline V gene encodes CDR1 DFQATT and CDR2 SNEGSKA (reference sequence). The CDR3 DNA reads as TGCAGTGCTAAAGACAGGGTAGATACGCAGTATTTT. It codes for CSAKDRVDTQYF.

This clonotype was counted a few times. CDR3 DNA: TGTGCCAGCAGCTCGGACAGCCTCTCCTACAATGAGCAGTTCTTC. Protein product: CASSSDSLSYNEQFF. The rearrangement joins TRBV5-8 to TRBJ2-1; D is perhaps TRBD1 (6 bases). The V and J ends lost 3 bases and 0 bases respectively, with 10 bases between them. Germline CDR1 is SGHTS and CDR2 is YDEGEE. This CDR3 has 15 residues.

This clonotype was seen only a few times. J is TRBJ2-1 and V is TRBV7-6; TRBD2 matches 8 bases. The CDR3 spans 15 residues. The V gene end was trimmed by 3 bases and the J gene end by 2 bases; junction bases not matched to a gene: 3. Germline V gene sequence: CDR1 SGHVS, CDR2 FNYEAQ. CDR3 bases: TGTGCCAGCAGCTTGAAGCGGGGGCCCTACAATGAGCAGTTCTTC. It is translated as CASSLKRGPYNEQFF.